A selection of T cell receptor beta chains follows, all from one sample in a study of cytomegalovirus exposure and HLA in healthy donors. The assay was immunoSEQ multiplex PCR, and TCRdb's table has in-frame clones only and misses some. The table has 150,000 to 180,000 clones, over 70% seen once. What was sequenced was PBMCs. The receptors stem from a man aged 25 to 40 in good health and CMV-seronegative. CDR3s include the opening cysteine and the closing phenylalanine or tryptophan. Each record gives: clone size, J gene, V gene, D gene, CDR3 DNA, CDR3 protein. A D gene is named only where the DNA matches it firmly. Size tells how often a clone was seen (once, few, many) or the class of an expanded clone, and some rows leave it out.

.,TRBJ2-7,TRBV5-1,TRBD1,TGCGCCAGCAGCTTGGCAGGGGGTAGGTACGAGCAGTACTTC,CASSLAGGRYEQYF
few,TRBJ1-5,TRBV5-5,TRBD1,TGTGCCAGCAGCCAGACAGGGGGTACCAATCAGCCCCAGCATTTT,CASSQTGGTNQPQHF
.,TRBJ2-2,TRBV5-1,.,TGCGCCAGCAGCTTACCACTGAACACCGGGGAGCTGTTTTTT,CASSLPLNTGELFF
once,TRBJ1-2,TRBV28,TRBD1,TGTGCCAGCAGTTTCGGACAGGGCTTCAGGGGGGGCTACACCTTC,CASSFGQGFRGGYTF
.,TRBJ1-4,TRBV15,.,TGCGCCACCAGCGGGACACTGGACGTCCCTAATGAAAAACTGTTTTTT,CATSGTLDVPNEKLFF
.,TRBJ1-4,TRBV28,TRBD1,TGTGCCAGCAGGGGACAGGTCGAAAAACTGTTTTTT,CASRGQVEKLFF
.,TRBJ1-3,TRBV23-1,TRBD1,TGCGCCAGCAGTCAAAAGGGGGCGCGAGGAAACACCATATATTTT,CASSQKGARGNTIYF
once,TRBJ1-3,TRBV4-3,TRBD1,TGCGCCAGCAGCCAAGATCTTGACAGGGACTCTGGAAACACCATATATTTT,CASSQDLDRDSGNTIYF
.,TRBJ2-7,TRBV7-2,TRBD1,TGTGCCAGCAGCCGAGGGACAGCGTCCTACGAGCAGTACTTC,CASSRGTASYEQYF
.,TRBJ2-5,TRBV2,TRBD1,TGTGCCAGTTCCGGGACAGGCCAAGAGACCCAGTACTTC,CASSGTGQETQYF